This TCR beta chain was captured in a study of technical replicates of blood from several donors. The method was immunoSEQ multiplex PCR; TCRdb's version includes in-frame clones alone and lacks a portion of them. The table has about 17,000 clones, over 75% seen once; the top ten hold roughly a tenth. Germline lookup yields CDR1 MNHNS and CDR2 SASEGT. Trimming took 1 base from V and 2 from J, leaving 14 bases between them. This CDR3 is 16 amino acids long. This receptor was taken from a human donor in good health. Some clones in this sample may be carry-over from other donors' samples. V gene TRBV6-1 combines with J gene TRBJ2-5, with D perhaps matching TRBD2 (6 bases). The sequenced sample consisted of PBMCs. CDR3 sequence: CASSEGQAGGQETQYF. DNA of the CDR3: TGTGCCAGCAGTGAAGGTCAGGCAGGAGGGCAAGAGACCCAGTACTTC.